This TCR beta chain was captured in a study of T cell repertoires in cytomegalovirus infection. On this clonotype: The antigen is not known.

A single record per CDR3 protein comes from TCRdb applying MiXCR to the reads. The repertoire holds 640,000 or so distinct CDR3 sequences, with roughly 36% as singletons. Study-level points and caveats: Predominance within the ex vivo response was attributable to HLA-C-restricted CMV-specific TCR beta clonotypes.

The CDR3 is 15 amino acids. Germline CDR1 and CDR2: MDHEN and SYDVKM. Between the trimmed V and J ends, which lost 7 bases and 2 bases, there was a span of 15 bases. This specimen consisted of cultured PBMCs, obtained from culture after CMV antigen stimulation. This receptor was taken from a human donor in good health (CMV status not recorded). Some clones in this sample may be carry-over from other donors' samples. The V and J genes are TRBV28 and TRBJ1-5; the D is unclear. The CDR3 nucleotides read TGTGCCAGCACCCTCCATTCAATGGGCAATCAGCCCCAGCATTTT. Translation: CASTLHSMGNQPQHF. Full variable domain (missing parts from reference TRBV28 and TRBJ1-5): DVKVTQSSRYLVKRTGEKVFLECVQDMDHENMFWYRQDPGLGLRLIYFSYDVKMKEKGDIPEGYSVSREKKERFSLILESASTNQTSMYLCASTLHSMGNQPQHFGDGTRLSIL.